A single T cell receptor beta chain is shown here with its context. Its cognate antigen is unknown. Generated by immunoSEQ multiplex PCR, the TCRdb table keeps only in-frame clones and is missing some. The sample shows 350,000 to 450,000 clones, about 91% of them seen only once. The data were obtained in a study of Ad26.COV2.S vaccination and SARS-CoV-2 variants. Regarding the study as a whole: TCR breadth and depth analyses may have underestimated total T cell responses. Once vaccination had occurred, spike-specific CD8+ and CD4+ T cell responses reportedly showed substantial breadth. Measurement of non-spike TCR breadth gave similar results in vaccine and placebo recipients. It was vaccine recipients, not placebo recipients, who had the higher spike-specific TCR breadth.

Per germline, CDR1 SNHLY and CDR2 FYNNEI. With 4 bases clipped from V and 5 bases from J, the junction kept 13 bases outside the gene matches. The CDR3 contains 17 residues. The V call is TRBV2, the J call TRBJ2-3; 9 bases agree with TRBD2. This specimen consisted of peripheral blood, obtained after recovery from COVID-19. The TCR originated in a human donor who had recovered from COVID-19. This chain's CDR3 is CASSGVGRGGLKDTQYF. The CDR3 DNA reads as TGTGCCAGCAGTGGAGTTGGGCGGGGGGGGCTGAAAGATACGCAGTATTTT. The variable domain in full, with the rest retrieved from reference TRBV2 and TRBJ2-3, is EPEVTQTPSHQVTQMGQEVILRCVPISNHLYFYWYRQILGQKVEFLVSFYNNEISEKSEIFDDQFSVERPDGSNFTLKIRSTKLEDSAMYFCASSGVGRGGLKDTQYFGPGTRLTVL.